Below are 17 T cell receptor beta chains sequenced from a single sample in a study of blood T cell repertoires in COVID-19. The method was immunoSEQ multiplex PCR; TCRdb's version includes in-frame clones alone and lacks a portion of them. The table has 150,000 or so clones, roughly 80% seen once. Material: peripheral blood. Source of these receptors: a woman aged 70-85 years with COVID-19, enrolled during active disease.

This sequence joins TRBV27 and TRBJ2-1; perhaps TRBD2 as D (6 bases). Deletions cut 6 bases from V and 7 bases from J, with 16 bases between. CDR1 MNHEY and CDR2 SMNVEV come from the germline V gene (reference sequence). The CDR3 covers 14 residues. DNA of the CDR3: TGTGCCAGCAGCATTCATGGGGGGAGGAATGAGCAGTTCTTC. Translated: CASSIHGGRNEQFF.

Note on this clone: The identical CDR3 is also encoded by other nucleotide sequences in the sample. This chain connects TRBV20-1 to TRBJ2-7; 8 bases are shared with TRBD1. The CDR3 consists of 11 residues. V shed 6 bases, J shed 4 bases, and the junction held 2 bases outside the gene matches. Per the germline V gene, CDR1 is DFQATT and CDR2 is SNEGSKA (reference sequence). CDR3: CSARTGYEQYF. The CDR3 DNA reads TGCAGTGCCCGGACAGGGTACGAGCAGTACTTC.

This rearrangement joins TRBV25-1 to TRBJ1-3; maybe TRBD1 (6 bases). Deletions cut 4 bases from V and 0 bases from J, with 13 bases between. Germline CDR1 and CDR2: MGHDK and SYGVNS. This CDR3 is built from 16 residues. CDR3 amino acids: CASSVTGYISGNTIYF. The CDR3 DNA reads TGTGCCAGCAGTGTGACAGGTTATATCTCTGGAAACACCATATATTTT. The entire variable domain, with the rest obtained from reference TRBV25-1 and TRBJ1-3, is as follows: EADIYQTPRYLVIGTGKKITLECSQTMGHDKMYWYQQDPGMELHLIHYSYGVNSTEKGDLSSESTVSRIRTEHFPLTLESARPSHTSQYLCASSVTGYISGNTIYFGEGSWLTVV.

V gene TRBV19 combines with J gene TRBJ1-5, with TRBD1 matching 12 bases. The CDR3 length is 16 residues. The V gene's germline CDR1 is LNHDA and CDR2 SQIVND (reference sequence). Unmatched junction bases numbered 7, after V lost 4 bases and J lost 6 bases. In nucleotides, the CDR3 is TGTGCCAGTAGTACCCGGGACAGGGGGCTTGGTCAGCCCCAGCATTTT. Residues: CASSTRDRGLGQPQHF.

This sequence joins TRBV3-1 (or the pseudogene TRBV3-2) and TRBJ2-3; TRBD2 aligns across 10 bases. From germline, CDR1 is LGHDT and CDR2 YNNKEL (reference sequence). Trimming took 2 bases from V and 4 from J; bases not matched to a gene: 3. The CDR3 sequence is 15 residues long. This CDR3 reads CASSQTAGGPDTQYF. In DNA form, the CDR3 reads TGTGCCAGCAGCCAAACAGCGGGGGGGCCAGATACGCAGTATTTT.

CDR3 in DNA: TGCGCCAGCAGCATGGGACAGGATCGCACTTTAGGTGAAAAACTGTTTTTT. This gives the protein CASSMGQDRTLGEKLFF. This sequence joins TRBV5-1 and TRBJ1-4, with 8 bases identical to TRBD1. V lost 4 bases, J lost 7 bases, and 15 bases stayed unmatched. Germline lookup yields CDR1 SGHRS and CDR2 YFSETQ. The CDR3 has 17 amino acids.

The chain couples TRBV5-1 to TRBJ2-5, with D tentatively TRBD1 (6 bases). From germline, CDR1 is SGHRS and CDR2 YFSETQ. The CDR3 sequence is 17 residues long. The V end lost 0 bases, the J end lost 2 bases, and 17 bases lay between the germline ends. The CDR3 coding sequence is TGCGCCAGCAGCTTGGGGGCTGTAGGGCAGGGGCAAGAGACCCAGTACTTC. It specifies CASSLGAVGQGQETQYF.

This clone is a singleton in its sample. The chain links TRBV27 to TRBJ2-3; TRBD1 matches 9 bases. The CDR3 sequence is 15 residues long. Unmatched junction bases numbered 6, after V lost 4 bases and J lost 4 bases. Germline lookup yields CDR1 MNHEY and CDR2 SMNVEV (reference sequence). This CDR3 is CASSSGQGIPDTQYF. The CDR3 DNA reads as TGTGCCAGCAGTTCCGGACAGGGGATCCCAGATACGCAGTATTTT.

As DNA, the CDR3 is TGCGCCAGCAGCCATCACGGGATTGATGGCTACACCTTC. As protein: CASSHHGIDGYTF. V is TRBV4-1 and J is TRBJ1-2, with D unresolved. V shed 3 bases and J shed 6 bases, with 11 bases lying between them. CDR3 length: 13 amino acids. Germline loops: CDR1 MGHRA, CDR2 YSYEKL.

Note on this clone: Germline and junction disagree at one end, which may indicate a read error. The chain links TRBV4-1 to TRBJ2-7; tentative D call: TRBD1 (5 bases). This CDR3 is 15 amino acids long. Germline CDR1 and CDR2: MGHRA and YSYEKL. In DNA, the CDR3 is TGCGCCAGCAGCGAAGATCCAGGGATTACCTACGAGCAGTACTTC. It specifies CASSEDPGITYEQYF.

The rearrangement links TRBV7-3 to TRBJ1-4; possibly TRBD1 for D (5 bases). Germline loops: CDR1 SGHTA, CDR2 FQGTGA. V lost 5 bases and J 4 bases, leaving 14 bases between the germline ends. This CDR3 region has 15 residues. CDR3 nucleotides: TGTGCCAGCAGCCAACCCGGGGGGGGTAATGAAAAACTGTTTTTT. As protein: CASSQPGGGNEKLFF.

The V call is TRBV7-8, the J call TRBJ1-4; tentative D call: TRBD1 (5 bases). The CDR3 has 16 amino acids. In germline, CDR1 is SGHVS, CDR2 FQNEAQ. V was pared by 4 bases and J by 5 bases, with 17 bases between. The CDR3 DNA sequence: TGTGCCAGCAGCTCACGGAGGGGAAAGGAAAATGAAAAACTGTTTTTT. Encoded protein: CASSSRRGKENEKLFF.

V gene TRBV5-1 combines with J gene TRBJ1-4; the match to TRBD1 covers 7 bases. The CDR3 runs to 15 residues. In germline, CDR1 is SGHRS, CDR2 YFSETQ. V lost 5 bases and J lost 2; bases outside the gene matches: 6. The CDR3 nucleotides read TGCGCCAGCAGACCCCCGGGACAGACTAATGAAAAACTGTTTTTT. This gives the protein CASRPPGQTNEKLFF.

The CDR3 DNA reads TGCGCCAGCAGCCAACAGGGTGACTATGGCTACACCTTC. Amino acid sequence: CASSQQGDYGYTF. The chain employs TRBV4-1 and TRBJ1-2, with a tentative D call TRBD1 (5 bases). V lost 2 bases to trimming and J lost 3 bases, with 7 bases between them. The CDR3 spans 13 residues. Germline values: CDR1 MGHRA, CDR2 YSYEKL.

The chain is built from TRBV10-3 and TRBJ2-4; 9 positions agree with TRBD2. V was clipped by 0 bases and J by 8 bases; unmatched bases: 5. CDR3 length equals 15 residues. Germline assignment: CDR1 ENHRY and CDR2 SYGVKD. This CDR3 is CAISESNSGGHIQYF. In nucleotides, the CDR3 is TGTGCCATCAGTGAGTCGAATAGCGGGGGACACATTCAGTACTTC.

The chain links TRBV11-2 to TRBJ2-2; 9 positions match TRBD1. The CDR3 is made up of 15 amino acids. V gave up 7 bases and J gave up 1 base; unmatched junction bases: 4. Germline CDR1 is SGHAT and CDR2 is FQNNGV. The CDR3 bases are TGTGCCAGCACCACGGGACAGGGGAACACCGGGGAGCTGTTTTTT. It is translated as CASTTGQGNTGELFF.

V and J are TRBV6-2 or TRBV6-3 and TRBJ1-2; D not certain. Trimming stripped 0 bases from V and 4 bases from J, with 21 bases between. Germline V gene lookup returns CDR1 MNHEY and CDR2 SVGEGT. This CDR3 spans 18 amino acids. The CDR3 DNA reads TGTGCCAGCAGTTACTCAGGAGGGATCAACGATATCCTCTATGGCTACACCTTC. Translating gives CASSYSGGINDILYGYTF.